The T cell receptor (beta chain) under discussion was sequenced for a study of blood T cell repertoires in COVID-19. Overall study: The origin of the acute and convalescent COVID-19 samples was the United States, Italy and Spain. The analysed material was cDNA or gDNA that came from T cells, B-cell-depleted T cells, or PBMCs.

Original handling: Amplifying reference gene primers gave estimates of nucleated cell counts. The data were produced by immunoSEQ multiplex PCR, yet TCRdb's version contains in-frame clones alone and is incomplete. The V and J calls and clone size come from that table; D and trimming were worked out from the DNA. The profile shows about 260,000 clones, roughly 87% of them singletons. The clonotype comes from a human donor in a cohort sampled during active COVID-19. The sequenced sample consisted of peripheral blood.

DNA of the CDR3: TGCAGTGCTAGTAGCGGGGGTTCCGGCGAGCAGTACTTC. Translated, it gives CSASSGGSGEQYF. The V call is TRBV20-1, the J call TRBJ2-7; TRBD2 matches at 9 bases. The germline CDR1 and CDR2 sequences are DFQATT and SNEGSKA (reference sequence). This CDR3 has 13 residues. V lost 3 bases and J lost 6; bases outside the gene matches: 6.